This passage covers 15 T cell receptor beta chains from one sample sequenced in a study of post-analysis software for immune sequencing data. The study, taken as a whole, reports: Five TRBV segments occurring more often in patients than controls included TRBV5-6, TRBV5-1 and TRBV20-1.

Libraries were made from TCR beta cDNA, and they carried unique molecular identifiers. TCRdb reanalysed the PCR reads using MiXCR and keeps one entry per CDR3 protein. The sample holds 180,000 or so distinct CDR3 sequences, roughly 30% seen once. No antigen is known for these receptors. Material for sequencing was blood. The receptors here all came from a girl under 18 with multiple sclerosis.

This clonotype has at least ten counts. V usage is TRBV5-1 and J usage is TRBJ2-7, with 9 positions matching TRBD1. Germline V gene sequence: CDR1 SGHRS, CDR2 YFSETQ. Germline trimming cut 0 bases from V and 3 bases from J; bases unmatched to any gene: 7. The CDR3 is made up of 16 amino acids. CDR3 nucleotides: TGCGCCAGCAGCTTGGGATGGACAGGGGAGGACTACGAGCAGTACTTC. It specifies CASSLGWTGEDYEQYF.

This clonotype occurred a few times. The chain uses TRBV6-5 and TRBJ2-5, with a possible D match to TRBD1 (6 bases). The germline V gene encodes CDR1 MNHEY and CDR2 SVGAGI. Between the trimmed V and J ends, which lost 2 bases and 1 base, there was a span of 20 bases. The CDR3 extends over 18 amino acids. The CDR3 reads CASSYRQGSSPTQETQYF. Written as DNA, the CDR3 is TGTGCCAGCAGTTACCGTCAGGGGTCCTCTCCTACCCAAGAGACCCAGTACTTC.

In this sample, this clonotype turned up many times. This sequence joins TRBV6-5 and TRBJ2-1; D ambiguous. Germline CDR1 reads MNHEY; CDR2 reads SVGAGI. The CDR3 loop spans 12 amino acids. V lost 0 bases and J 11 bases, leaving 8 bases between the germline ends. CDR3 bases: TGTGCCAGCAGTTACTCTGGGCGGAAGCAGTTCTTC. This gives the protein CASSYSGRKQFF.

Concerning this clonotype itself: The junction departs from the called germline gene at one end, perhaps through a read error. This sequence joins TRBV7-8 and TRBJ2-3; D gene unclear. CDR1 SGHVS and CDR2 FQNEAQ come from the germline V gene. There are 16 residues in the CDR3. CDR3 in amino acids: CAGSLAPPGSTDTQYF. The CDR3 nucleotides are TGTGCCGGCAGCTTAGCCCCCCCTGGCAGCACCGATACGCAGTATTTT.

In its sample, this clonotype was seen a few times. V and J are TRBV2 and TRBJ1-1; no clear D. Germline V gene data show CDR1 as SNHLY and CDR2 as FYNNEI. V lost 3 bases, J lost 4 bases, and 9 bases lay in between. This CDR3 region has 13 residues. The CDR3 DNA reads TGTGCCAGCAGTGATTATGAGGTCACTGAAGCTTTCTTT. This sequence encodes CASSDYEVTEAFF.

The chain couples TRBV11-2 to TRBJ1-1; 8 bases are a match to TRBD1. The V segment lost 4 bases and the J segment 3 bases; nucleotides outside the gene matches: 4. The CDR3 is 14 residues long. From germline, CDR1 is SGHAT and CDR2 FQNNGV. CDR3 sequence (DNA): TGTGCCAGCAGCTCGGACAGGGAGTACACTGAAGCTTTCTTT. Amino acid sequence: CASSSDREYTEAFF. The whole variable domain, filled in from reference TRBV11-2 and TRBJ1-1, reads EAGVAQSPRYKIIEKRQSVAFWCNPISGHATLYWYQQILGQGPKLLIQFQNNGVVDDSQLPKDRFSAERLKGVDSTLKIQPAKLEDSAVYLCASSSDREYTEAFFGQGTRLTVV.

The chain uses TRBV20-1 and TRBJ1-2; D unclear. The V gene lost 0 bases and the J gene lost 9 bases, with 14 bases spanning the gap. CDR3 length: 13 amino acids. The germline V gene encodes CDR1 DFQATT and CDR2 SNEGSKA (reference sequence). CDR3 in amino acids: CSARENTGKSYTF. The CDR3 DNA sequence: TGCAGTGCTAGAGAAAACACGGGGAAGAGCTACACCTTC.

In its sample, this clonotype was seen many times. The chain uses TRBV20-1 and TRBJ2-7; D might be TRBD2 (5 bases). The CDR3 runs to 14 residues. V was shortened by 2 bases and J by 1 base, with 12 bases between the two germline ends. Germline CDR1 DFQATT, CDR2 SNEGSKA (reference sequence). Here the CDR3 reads CSARSSRGSYEQYF. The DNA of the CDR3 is TGCAGTGCTAGATCCTCAAGAGGGTCCTACGAGCAGTACTTC.

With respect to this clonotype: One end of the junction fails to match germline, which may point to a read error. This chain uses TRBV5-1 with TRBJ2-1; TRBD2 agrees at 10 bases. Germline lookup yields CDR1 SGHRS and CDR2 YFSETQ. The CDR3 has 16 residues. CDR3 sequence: CASSFGLAGVGNEKFF. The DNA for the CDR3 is TGCGCCAGCAGCTTCGGCCTAGCGGGAGTAGGCAATGAGAAGTTCTTC.

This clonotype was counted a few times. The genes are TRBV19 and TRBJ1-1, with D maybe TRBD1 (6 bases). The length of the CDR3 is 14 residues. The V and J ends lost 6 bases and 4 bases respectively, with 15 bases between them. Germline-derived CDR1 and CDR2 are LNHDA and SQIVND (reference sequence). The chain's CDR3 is CASSLRGASTEAFF. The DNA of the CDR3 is TGTGCCAGTAGCCTCAGGGGAGCGAGCACTGAAGCTTTCTTT.

This CDR3 is CASSPIVSGGDGYTF. DNA of the CDR3: TGTGCCAGCTCACCAATCGTGTCAGGGGGCGATGGCTACACCTTC. V and J are TRBV18 and TRBJ1-2, with 8 bases identical to TRBD1. Per germline, CDR1 KGHSH and CDR2 LQKENI. The CDR3 sequence is 15 residues long. Trimming cost V 2 bases and J 6 bases; bases outside gene matches: 8.

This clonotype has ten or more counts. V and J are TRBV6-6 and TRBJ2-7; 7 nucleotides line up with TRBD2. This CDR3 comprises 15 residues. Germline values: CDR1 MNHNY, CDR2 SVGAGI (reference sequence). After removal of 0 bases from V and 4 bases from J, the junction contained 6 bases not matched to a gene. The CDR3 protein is CASSYSGGSGYEQYF. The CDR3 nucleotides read TGTGCCAGCAGTTACTCCGGCGGGAGTGGGTACGAGCAGTACTTC.

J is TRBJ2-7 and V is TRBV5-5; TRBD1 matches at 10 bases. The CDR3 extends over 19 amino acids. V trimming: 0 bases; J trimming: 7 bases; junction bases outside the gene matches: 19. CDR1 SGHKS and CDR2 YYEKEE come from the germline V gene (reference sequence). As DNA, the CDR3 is TGTGCCAGCAGCTTGGGCGTTGGCGACAGGGGGCTTTCCTACAATGAGCAGTACTTC. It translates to CASSLGVGDRGLSYNEQYF.

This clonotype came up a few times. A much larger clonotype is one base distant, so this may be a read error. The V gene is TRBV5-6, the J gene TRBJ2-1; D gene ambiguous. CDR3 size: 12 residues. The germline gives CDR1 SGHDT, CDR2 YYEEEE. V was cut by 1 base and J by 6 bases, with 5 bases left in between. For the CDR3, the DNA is TGTGCCAGCAGCTTGTATAGCAATGAGCAGTTCTTC. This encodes CASSLYSNEQFF.

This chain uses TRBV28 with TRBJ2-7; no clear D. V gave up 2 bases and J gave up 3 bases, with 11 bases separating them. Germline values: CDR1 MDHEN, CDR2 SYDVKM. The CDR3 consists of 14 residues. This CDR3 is CASSLGVTGYEQYF. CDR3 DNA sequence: TGTGCCAGCAGTTTAGGGGTTACTGGCTACGAGCAGTACTTC.